One and the same sample provided the 2 T cell receptor beta chains below, sequenced in a study of T cell responses to AZD1222 COVID-19 vaccine. Profiled with immunoSEQ multiplex PCR; TCRdb holds only in-frame clones, not every one. The table records some 150,000 clones, more than 90% of them present only once. The starting material was peripheral blood, obtained on day 0 of AZD1222 vaccination. Receptors were obtained from an adult in good health.

This sequence joins TRBV6-1 and TRBJ2-5; perhaps TRBD1 as D (5 bases). V dropped 2 bases and J dropped 2 bases, with 9 bases sitting between them. This CDR3 is built from 14 residues. Germline V gene sequence: CDR1 MNHNS, CDR2 SASEGT. The CDR3 loop is CASSELAGQETQYF. Written as DNA, the CDR3 is TGTGCCAGCAGTGAACTGGCAGGGCAAGAGACCCAGTACTTC.

The chain recombines TRBV7-8 with TRBJ2-4, with D uncertain. CDR1 and CDR2 (germline): SGHVS, FQNEAQ. V was clipped by 1 base and J by 0 bases, with 7 bases between them. This CDR3 contains 15 residues. CDR3 loop: CASSLGRVAKNIQYF. The CDR3 coding sequence is TGTGCCAGCAGCTTAGGGCGAGTAGCCAAAAACATTCAGTACTTC.